The next 6 T cell receptor beta chains were all read from a single sample in a study of T cell changes during pregnancy in multiple sclerosis. This table comes from immunoSEQ multiplex PCR, and its TCRdb copy is limited to in-frame clones, with some not included. The sample has tens of thousands of clones, roughly nine tenths seen once. The starting material was CD8+ T cells from peripheral blood mononuclear cells, obtained in the second trimester of pregnancy. These receptors came from a female donor with multiple sclerosis, enrolled in a pregnancy study.

The chain links TRBV7-9 to TRBJ2-1; 8 nucleotides align to TRBD2. The V gene end was trimmed by 5 bases and the J gene end by 8 bases; junction bases not matched to a gene: 8. The CDR3 length is 14 residues. CDR1 and CDR2 from the germline V gene are SEHNR and FQNEAQ (reference sequence). For the CDR3, the DNA is TGTGCCAGCAGCGGGACTAGTCATCCCTATGAGCAGTTCTTC. As protein: CASSGTSHPYEQFF. Supplemented by reference TRBV7-9 and TRBJ2-1, the full variable domain reads DTGVSQNPRHKITKRGQNVTFRCDPISEHNRLYWYRQTLGQGPEFLTYFQNEAQLEKSRLLSDRFSAERPKGSFSTLEIQRTEQGDSAMYLCASSGTSHPYEQFFGPGTRLTVL.

The chain recombines TRBV4-1 with TRBJ2-3, with 10 bases matching TRBD2. Trimming removed 4 bases from V and 4 bases from J; junction bases left unmatched: 8. Germline V lookup: CDR1 MGHRA, CDR2 YSYEKL. This CDR3 is built from 16 residues. CDR3 sequence reads: CASSLMGLANADTQYF. The CDR3 nucleotides are TGCGCCAGCAGCCTAATGGGACTAGCGAACGCAGATACGCAGTATTTT.

The chain employs TRBV28 and TRBJ2-5, with 7 bases that match TRBD2. The V and J ends lost 6 bases and 5 bases, in that order; junction bases with no gene match: 12. Germline CDR1 reads MDHEN; CDR2 reads SYDVKM. The CDR3 extends over 15 amino acids. The CDR3 DNA reads as TGTGCCAGCAGGATAGCTAGCGGTCAAGGGGAGACCCAGTACTTC. Its translation: CASRIASGQGETQYF.

The chain is built from TRBV9 and TRBJ2-3; 7 bases fit TRBD2. The germline gives CDR1 SGDLS, CDR2 YYNGEE. Germline trimming cut 3 bases from V and 0 bases from J; bases unmatched to any gene: 16. The CDR3 has 19 residues. The CDR3 DNA follows: TGTGCCAGCAGCGGAGTAGCGGGCCGGAAACCCCCTAGCACAGATACGCAGTATTTT. Translating gives CASSGVAGRKPPSTDTQYF.

This chain connects TRBV4-2 to TRBJ2-3; 9 nucleotides agree with TRBD2. V shed 6 bases and J 1 base; nucleotides not matched to a gene: 5. The length of the CDR3 is 15 residues. The germline V gene encodes CDR1 LGHNA and CDR2 YNFKEQ. In nucleotides, the CDR3 is TGTGCCAGCAGACCCGTAGCGGGAGGCACAGATACGCAGTATTTT. Its protein product is CASRPVAGGTDTQYF.

The chain joins TRBV27 to TRBJ2-3, with 14 nucleotides matching TRBD2. The J segment lost 4 bases and the V segment lost 5 bases, leaving 11 bases of the junction unmatched. CDR1 and CDR2 (germline): MNHEY, SMNVEV (reference sequence). The CDR3 totals 18 residues. The CDR3 loop reads CASSPSGTSGGGSDTQYF. CDR3 sequence (DNA): TGTGCCAGCAGTCCCTCCGGGACTAGCGGGGGAGGGTCAGATACGCAGTATTTT.